The 28 T cell receptor beta chains in this list originate from one sample, sequenced in a study of cytomegalovirus exposure and HLA in healthy donors (TCRdb year 2017). The method was the immunoSEQ multiplex PCR assay. A mixture of 60 forward primers for TCR Vbeta segments and 13 reverse primers for TCR Jbeta segments was used in the multiplex PCR. TCRdb holds this immuneACCESS table with in-frame rearrangements only. Some clones are missing; in checked studies, unresolved V genes explain under half, and the rest has no known cause. A total of 110,000 or so clones appear in this sample, just under 70% of them only once. The top ten constitute approximately 5.5% of the sample. Specimen: PBMCs. Every receptor here comes from a woman in her seventies in good health and CMV-seropositive.

The chain joins TRBV7-3 to TRBJ2-1, with 11 bases identical to TRBD2. The CDR3 has 15 residues. V shed 3 bases, J shed 10 bases, and the junction held 8 bases outside the gene matches. Germline V gives CDR1 SGHTA, CDR2 FQGTGA. CDR3 DNA: TGTGCCAGCAGCTTTTTAGCGGGGGGGTTTTCGGAGCAGTTCTTC. This gives the protein CASSFLAGGFSEQFF. Drawing the rest from reference TRBV7-3 and TRBJ2-1, the complete variable domain is GAGVSQTPSNKVTEKGKYVELRCDPISGHTALYWYRQSLGQGPEFLIYFQGTGAADDSGLPNDRFFAVRPEGSVSTLKIQRTERGDSAVYLCASSFLAGGFSEQFFGPGTRLTVL.

This clone has more than one count but fewer than ten. J is TRBJ1-6 and V is TRBV7-2; 9 bases align to TRBD1. V lost 4 bases to trimming and J lost 9 bases; unmatched junction nucleotides: 10. This CDR3 comprises 16 residues. CDR1 is SGHTA, CDR2 FQGNSA, per germline. CDR3 in amino acids: CASSSYPGQGSSPLHF. CDR3 DNA sequence: TGTGCCAGCAGCTCCTATCCGGGACAGGGAAGTTCACCCCTCCACTTT.

This clone showed up just a few times. The V and J genes are TRBV7-8 and TRBJ1-1, with TRBD1 identical over 8 bases. Germline V gene data show CDR1 as SGHVS and CDR2 as FQNEAQ. CDR3 length: 14 residues. J lost 5 bases, V lost 7 bases, and 9 bases had no gene match. For the CDR3, the DNA is TGTGCCAGCACCCAGGACAGGGACAGGACTGAAGCTTTCTTT. This codes for CASTQDRDRTEAFF.

This clone was detected only a few times. The chain has TRBV4-1 and TRBJ2-4; no clear D. V was pared by 2 bases and J by 8 bases, with 13 bases between. Germline V gene sequence: CDR1 MGHRA, CDR2 YSYEKL. The CDR3 extends over 14 amino acids. The CDR3 is CASSQQSDGDIQYF. CDR3 nucleotide sequence: TGCGCCAGCAGCCAACAAAGCGATGGCGACATTCAGTACTTC.

This chain joins TRBV9 and TRBJ2-7; 7 bases are shared with TRBD2. Germline V gene lookup returns CDR1 SGDLS and CDR2 YYNGEE. CDR3 length: 15 amino acids. Trimming took 3 bases from V and 6 from J; bases not matched to a gene: 12. The CDR3 DNA follows: TGTGCCAGCAGCGGATTAGCGGGCGACCGGGTCGAGCAGTACTTC. This translates into CASSGLAGDRVEQYF. The entire variable domain, with the rest obtained from reference TRBV9 and TRBJ2-7, is as follows: DSGVTQTPKHLITATGQRVTLRCSPRSGDLSVYWYQQSLDQGLQFLIQYYNGEERAKGNILERFSAQQFPDLHSELNLSSLELGDSALYFCASSGLAGDRVEQYFGPGTRLTVT.

The J gene is TRBJ1-6, the V gene TRBV6-7; D uncertain. TRBV6-7 is flagged as an ORF with uncertain function. Trimming removed 8 bases from V and 9 bases from J, with 20 bases in between. The CDR3 spans 15 residues. CDR3 sequence reads: CASRLRRKRGSPLHF. CDR3 sequence (DNA): TGTGCCAGCCGACTACGCCGAAAACGGGGTTCACCCCTCCACTTT.

The chain carries TRBV5-1 and TRBJ1-6; D might be TRBD1 (5 bases). CDR1 and CDR2 (germline): SGHRS, YFSETQ. The germline V and J ends were trimmed by 5 bases and 9 bases, with 18 bases remaining between them. This CDR3 comprises 15 residues. The CDR3 nucleotides read TGCGCCAGCAGTGGTCTGGGAGGGGACGGTTCACCCCTCCACTTT. The encoded protein is CASSGLGGDGSPLHF.

The rearrangement uses TRBV4-2 and TRBJ2-3, with a possible D match to TRBD2 (5 bases). V lost 0 bases and J lost 2, with 9 bases in between. The V gene's germline CDR1 is LGHNA and CDR2 YNFKEQ. The CDR3 is 15 residues long. CDR3 region: CASSQDGGFTDTQYF. The DNA of the CDR3 is TGTGCCAGCAGCCAAGATGGCGGGTTCACAGATACGCAGTATTTT.

To note about this clone: Here the CDR3 omits its conserved ending phenylalanine or tryptophan, so a read error is the likely source. The chain recombines TRBV6-5 with TRBJ2-4, with 9 bases matching TRBD1. With 4 bases clipped from V and 6 bases from J, the junction kept 7 bases outside the gene matches. CDR1 and CDR2 (germline): MNHEY, SVGAGI. The CDR3 contains 15 residues. The CDR3 DNA reads as TGTGCCAGCAGTTCCACGGGACAGGGATTAAACATTCAGTACGTC. Translation: CASSSTGQGLNIQYV.

The gene calls are TRBV11-2 and TRBJ2-1, with 15 bases aligning to TRBD2. This CDR3 spans 17 amino acids. CDR1 SGHAT and CDR2 FQNNGV come from the germline V gene. V was clipped by 7 bases and J by 2 bases; unmatched bases: 6. The CDR3, as DNA: TGTGCCAGCAACTCCGGGACTAGCGGGGGGCCCTACAATGAGCAGTTCTTC. It specifies CASNSGTSGGPYNEQFF.

This chain links TRBV6-5 with TRBJ2-1, with 9 bases matching TRBD1. V dropped 2 bases and J dropped 7; count of bases not matched to a gene: 6. Germline V CDR1 and CDR2: MNHEY, SVGAGI. The CDR3 length is 15 residues. This CDR3 is CASSYEGTGINEQFF. The DNA for the CDR3 is TGTGCCAGCAGTTACGAAGGGACAGGGATTAATGAGCAGTTCTTC.

J is TRBJ2-6 and V is TRBV6-4, with TRBD2 identical over 9 bases. This CDR3 is built from 15 residues. The germline gives CDR1 MRHNA, CDR2 SNTAGT. Losses at the gene ends were 4 bases for V and 4 bases for J; bases not matched to a gene: 2. The CDR3 nucleotides are TGTGCCAGCAGTGGCGGGGGGGCCGGGGCCAACGTCCTGACTTTC. Protein product: CASSGGGAGANVLTF.

The CDR3 coding sequence is TGTGCCAGCAGCATCCTTGGGCAACGTCGAGATGGCTACACCTTC. Its translation: CASSILGQRRDGYTF. The V call is TRBV21-1, the J call TRBJ1-2; the D segment call TRBD1 is taken from the table without a DNA check. TRBV21-1 is a pseudogene segment. This CDR3 region has 15 residues.

The chain has TRBV6-5 and TRBJ1-5; TRBD1 aligns across 7 bases. CDR1 MNHEY and CDR2 SVGAGI come from the germline V gene. The trim removed 2 bases at V and 4 bases at J, leaving 2 bases unmatched. The CDR3 contains 14 residues. In DNA form, the CDR3 reads TGTGCCAGCAGTTACAGGGGGCTGAATCAGCCCCAGCATTTT. It yields the protein CASSYRGLNQPQHF.

V is TRBV4-1 and J is TRBJ2-5; D is uncertain. The CDR3 consists of 14 residues. Germline V gives CDR1 MGHRA, CDR2 YSYEKL. Between the trimmed V and J ends, which lost 1 base and 7 bases, there was a span of 13 bases. The CDR3 region is CASSQGERSATQYF. The CDR3 nucleotides read TGCGCCAGCAGCCAAGGAGAAAGGAGTGCGACCCAGTACTTC.

The chain combines TRBV5-4 with TRBJ2-5, with a weak D call TRBD1 (5 bases). There are 13 residues in the CDR3. CDR1 is SGHNT and CDR2 is YYREEE in the germline V gene (reference sequence). V lost 1 base and J lost 5, with 9 bases in between. Here the CDR3 DNA reads TGTGCCAGCAGCTTGCGGCAGGGTGAGACCCAGTACTTC. It yields the protein CASSLRQGETQYF.

V is TRBV2 and J is TRBJ1-5, with no clear D. This CDR3 has 15 amino acids. Germline CDR1 SNHLY, CDR2 FYNNEI. The V end lost 4 bases, the J end lost 0 bases, and 10 bases lay between the germline ends. CDR3 amino acids: CASSVGTVSNQPQHF. DNA for the CDR3: TGTGCCAGCAGTGTAGGCACAGTTAGCAATCAGCCCCAGCATTTT.

The chain employs TRBV29-1 and TRBJ1-1; D might be TRBD1 (5 bases). The germline V gene has CDR1 SQVTM and CDR2 ANQGSEA. The CDR3 runs to 14 residues. Deletions cut 0 bases from V and 0 bases from J, with 8 bases between. CDR3 sequence reads: CSVEEGRVNTEAFF. For the CDR3, the DNA is TGCAGCGTTGAAGAGGGCAGGGTGAACACTGAAGCTTTCTTT.

This clone was found a few times. The junction and the germline gene differ at one end; a read error may be behind it. This sequence joins TRBV7-7 and TRBJ2-1, with 14 bases that match TRBD2. Germline V gene data show CDR1 as SSHAT and CDR2 as FNYEAQ (reference sequence). This CDR3 contains 15 residues. The CDR3 nucleotides are TGTGCTAGCAGCTTACAGACTAGCGGGGGGGGCCGTAAGTTCTTC. Translating it yields CASSLQTSGGGRKFF.

The gene calls are TRBV29-1 and TRBJ2-7; 15 bases are a match to TRBD2. Germline-derived CDR1 and CDR2 are SQVTM and ANQGSEA. This CDR3 is built from 15 residues. Trimming at V came to 1 base and at J to 3 bases, leaving 1 base not matched to a gene. The chain's CDR3 is CSVEGGLAGGYEQYF. The CDR3 DNA follows: TGCAGCGTTGAAGGGGGACTAGCGGGGGGCTACGAGCAGTACTTC.

The chain combines TRBV7-2 with TRBJ2-3; weak D call: TRBD2 (6 bases). The CDR3 has 16 residues. Trimming stripped 2 bases from V and 5 bases from J, with 17 bases between. CDR1 is SGHTA, CDR2 FQGNSA, per germline. CDR3 coding DNA: TGTGCCAGCAGCTTAACAGTAGGAGGGGTGGGAGATACGCAGTATTTT. This translates into CASSLTVGGVGDTQYF.

The chain links TRBV19 to TRBJ1-4; D not resolved. V was clipped by 3 bases and J by 5 bases, with 7 bases between them. The germline CDR1 and CDR2 sequences are LNHDA and SQIVND (reference sequence). This CDR3 spans 13 amino acids. CDR3 sequence: CASSMNSNEKLFF. Here the CDR3 DNA reads TGTGCCAGTAGTATGAACAGCAATGAAAAACTGTTTTTT.

V is TRBV14 and J is TRBJ2-3; weak D call: TRBD2 (6 bases). This CDR3 comprises 15 residues. Deletions cut 6 bases from V and 1 base from J, with 14 bases between. Per germline, CDR1 SGHDN and CDR2 FVKESK. CDR3 sequence (DNA): TGTGCCAGCAGTCTAAAACAGCGGGGCACAGATACGCAGTATTTT. Amino acid sequence: CASSLKQRGTDTQYF.

Many counts were recorded for this clone. The rearrangement uses TRBV5-6 and TRBJ1-3; TRBD1 matches 9 bases. This CDR3 has 15 residues. In germline, CDR1 is SGHDT, CDR2 YYEEEE. V gave up 5 bases and J gave up 0 bases; unmatched junction bases: 3. CDR3 amino acids: CASRQGALSGNTIYF. CDR3 coding DNA: TGTGCCAGCAGACAGGGGGCCCTCTCTGGAAACACCATATATTTT.

This clone appeared a single time. The rearrangement links TRBV28 to TRBJ1-5; 12 bases map to TRBD1. Looked up from germline, CDR1 is MDHEN and CDR2 is SYDVKM. The V segment lost 8 bases and the J segment 3 bases; nucleotides outside the gene matches: 8. The CDR3 sequence is 16 residues long. CDR3 DNA: TGTGCCAGCGCCTCCGGGACAGGGGGCAACAATCAGCCCCAGCATTTT. It codes for CASASGTGGNNQPQHF.

The chain links TRBV30 to TRBJ1-1; the D gene is possibly TRBD1 (5 bases). From germline, CDR1 is GTSNPN and CDR2 SVGIG (reference sequence). The CDR3 consists of 14 residues. The ends were cut back, 0 bases at V and 1 base at J, with 9 bases in the middle. This CDR3 reads CAWSVYTGNTEAFF. CDR3 sequence (DNA): TGTGCCTGGAGTGTATACACAGGGAACACTGAAGCTTTCTTT.

This chain links TRBV13 with TRBJ2-3; 9 nucleotides match TRBD2. The germline V gene encodes CDR1 PRHDT and CDR2 FYEKMQ (reference sequence). Germline trimming cut 6 bases from V and 3 bases from J; bases unmatched to any gene: 4. The CDR3 runs 14 residues. Written as DNA, the CDR3 is TGTGCCAGCAGAAGAGCGGGGGGTACAGATACGCAGTATTTT. Amino acids: CASRRAGGTDTQYF.

V usage is TRBV7-2 and J usage is TRBJ2-3; TRBD2 is a possible D gene (5 bases). V shed 2 bases and J shed 4 bases, with 16 bases lying between them. The length of the CDR3 is 16 residues. Per germline, CDR1 SGHTA and CDR2 FQGNSA. CDR3 sequence reads: CASSLSVLLEADTQYF. The CDR3 DNA sequence: TGTGCCAGCAGCTTATCCGTACTACTAGAGGCAGATACGCAGTATTTT.